These 12 T cell receptor beta chains were sequenced from one sample in a study of T cell repertoires in cytomegalovirus infection. TCRdb redid the calling of the reads with MiXCR, one entry per CDR3 protein. The sample yields about 400,000 distinct CDR3 sequences, 18% seen once. Sequencing input: PBMCs. The receptors derive from a human donor in good health (CMV status not recorded). Some clones in this sample may be carry-over from other donors' samples.

This clonotype has at least ten counts. The chain has TRBV28 and TRBJ1-4; tentatively, D is TRBD1 (5 bases). V was clipped by 6 bases and J by 6 bases, with 17 bases between them. Germline CDR1 reads MDHEN; CDR2 reads SYDVKM. This CDR3 region has 15 residues. DNA for the CDR3: TGTGCCAGCAGACAGGCGGGGTCAGGCGATGAAAAACTGTTTTTT. It specifies CASRQAGSGDEKLFF.

This clonotype was seen at least ten times. The CDR3 coding sequence is TGTGCCAGCAGCAAGGACGGTCAGAACACTGAAGCTTTCTTT. Translation: CASSKDGQNTEAFF. The gene calls are TRBV11-3 and TRBJ1-1, with D unclear. Germline CDR1 reads SGHNT; CDR2 reads YENEEA. Between the trimmed V and J ends, which lost 5 bases and 1 base, there was a span of 11 bases. This CDR3 spans 14 amino acids.

Notes on this clonotype: This likely reflects a read error, since a far larger clone is one base away. V is TRBV6-2 or TRBV6-3 and J is TRBJ2-5; unclear D gene. The germline gives CDR1 MNHEY, CDR2 SVGEGT. The CDR3 runs to 11 residues. The V end lost 5 bases, the J end lost 5 bases, and 6 bases lay between the germline ends. The CDR3 region is CASSMGETQYF. CDR3 nucleotide sequence: TGTGCCAGCAGTATGGGGGAGACCCAGTACTTC.

The V gene is TRBV6-8, the J gene TRBJ1-1; D remains unclear. Germline V CDR1 and CDR2: MNHGY, SAAAGT. There are 13 residues in the CDR3. The V end was cut by 5 bases, the J end by 3 bases, with 10 bases between. In DNA form, the CDR3 reads TGTGCCAGCAGTAACTTTCTAGACACTGAAGCTTTCTTT. This encodes CASSNFLDTEAFF.

V and J are TRBV11-2 and TRBJ2-7, with TRBD2 identical over 9 bases. The CDR3 covers 18 residues. The V segment lost 5 bases and the J segment 0 bases; nucleotides outside the gene matches: 14. CDR1 SGHAT and CDR2 FQNNGV come from the germline V gene. Written as DNA, the CDR3 is TGTGCCAGCAGCAAAACCTTGGATATAGCGGGGGACTCCTACGAGCAGTACTTC. Translated: CASSKTLDIAGDSYEQYF.

The chain recombines TRBV20-1 with TRBJ1-4; D gene ambiguous. The CDR3 is 12 amino acids. V lost 3 bases and J 4 bases, leaving 6 bases between the germline ends. CDR1 DFQATT and CDR2 SNEGSKA come from the germline V gene (reference sequence). The CDR3: CSARGSNEKLFF. The CDR3 DNA reads TGCAGTGCTAGGGGCAGTAATGAAAAACTGTTTTTT.

The rearrangement joins TRBV20-1 to TRBJ2-5, with a weak D call TRBD2 (6 bases). This CDR3 comprises 14 residues. V was pared by 5 bases and J by 2 bases, with 15 bases between. The germline V gene has CDR1 DFQATT and CDR2 SNEGSKA (reference sequence). DNA of the CDR3: TGCAGTGCTCCCGAGTTCCGGGGGCAAGAGACCCAGTACTTC. Its translation: CSAPEFRGQETQYF.

Only a few counts were recorded for this clonotype. The chain carries TRBV11-3 and TRBJ2-3; tentatively, D is TRBD1 or TRBD2 (6 bases each). There are 13 residues in the CDR3. Germline-derived CDR1 and CDR2 are SGHNT and YENEEA. Trimming left V 6 bases short and J 6 bases short, with 13 bases between. CDR3 protein: CASSSGGQDTQYF. The CDR3 region has the DNA TGTGCCAGCAGTAGCGGTGGACAGGATACGCAGTATTTT.

Ten or more counts support this clonotype. This rearrangement joins TRBV7-8 to TRBJ2-6; D is unresolved. The CDR3 extends over 17 amino acids. V gave up 1 base and J gave up 0 bases, with 10 bases separating them. Looked up from germline, CDR1 is SGHVS and CDR2 is FQNEAQ. The CDR3 region is CASSLDLVDSGANVLTF. CDR3 sequence (DNA): TGTGCCAGCAGCTTAGATCTGGTAGACTCTGGGGCCAACGTCCTGACTTTC.

This clonotype occurred a few times. The rearrangement joins TRBV10-3 to TRBJ2-1; 7 nucleotides line up with TRBD2. The CDR3 is 11 amino acids. V lost 11 bases, J lost 8 bases, and 6 bases stayed unmatched. CDR1 and CDR2 from the germline V gene are ENHRY and SYGVKD. The CDR3, as DNA: TGTGCCGGAGGGACTACCGATGAGCAGTTCTTC. Protein: CAGGTTDEQFF.

The V call is TRBV10-3, the J call TRBJ1-4; 7 nucleotides agree with TRBD1. The V and J ends lost 6 bases and 7 bases, in that order; junction bases with no gene match: 8. CDR3 length: 14 residues. Germline values: CDR1 ENHRY, CDR2 SYGVKD. The CDR3 bases are TGTGCCATCAGCACCGGGACAGCCCCTGAAAAACTGTTTTTT. This codes for CAISTGTAPEKLFF.

This clonotype occurred many times. The chain combines TRBV7-2 with TRBJ2-1; TRBD1 matches at 9 bases. After removal of 4 bases from V and 7 bases from J, the junction contained 8 bases not matched to a gene. The CDR3 is 15 amino acids. The germline CDR1 and CDR2 sequences are SGHTA and FQGNSA. DNA of the CDR3: TGTGCCAGCAGCTCAACAGGGGGCAAGTGGAATGAGCAGTTCTTC. Translation: CASSSTGGKWNEQFF.